Following are 24 T cell receptor delta chains from one sample sequenced in a study of Vδ1+ human thymocytes. Study-wide findings and caveats: In the thymus, TRG and TRD repertoires looked highly polyclonal with Gaussian CDR3 lengths.

Sequences come from RNA converted to cDNA by reverse transcription. Pooled V-gene forward primers with one constant-region reverse primer generated the CDR3 amplicons by multiplex PCR. TCRdb re-called the multiplex PCR reads using CATT. Of under 30,000 delta-chain clones listed, around 7.7% are singletons. These receptors lack a known antigen. Sequencing used Vdelta1+ gamma-delta thymocytes from the thymus. Subset given: FACS-sorted CD3+ TCRalphabeta- TCRVdelta1+ TCRVdelta2- thymocytes. These receptors came from a girl younger than two who had congenital heart surgery.

The chain recombines TRDV1 with TRDJ1; 12 bases are a match to TRDD3. J lost 8 bases, V lost 0 bases, and 19 bases had no gene match. The germline V gene encodes CDR1 TSWWSYY and CDR2 QGS. This CDR3 region has 20 residues. The CDR3 sequence: CALGELRLPSSTGGYRKLIF. The DNA of the CDR3 is TGTGCTCTTGGGGAACTACGACTGCCATCAAGTACTGGGGGATACAGAAAACTCATCTTT.

This clone has more than one count but fewer than ten. The genes are TRDV1 and TRDJ1; a weak D match, TRDD3 (6 bases). Germline CDR1 reads TSWWSYY; CDR2 reads QGS. CDR3 length: 19 amino acids. Deletions cut 2 bases from V and 0 bases from J, with 22 bases between. The chain's CDR3 is CALGEIYGAGVTYTDKLIF. The CDR3 DNA sequence: TGTGCTCTTGGGGAAATCTACGGAGCTGGGGTTACGTACACCGATAAACTCATCTTT.

V usage is TRDV1 and J usage is TRDJ1; D is uncertain. The V end lost 2 bases, the J end lost 10 bases, and 20 bases lay between the germline ends. Germline V gives CDR1 TSWWSYY, CDR2 QGS. This CDR3 has 15 amino acids. The CDR3 here is CALGEMRPGGRRLIF. CDR3 sequence (DNA): TGTGCTCTTGGGGAAATGCGCCCCGGAGGACGTAGACTCATCTTT.

V usage is TRDV1 and J usage is TRDJ1, with TRDD3 matching 13 bases. This CDR3 is 22 amino acids long. The V and J ends lost 6 bases and 3 bases, in that order; junction bases with no gene match: 25. Looked up from germline, CDR1 is TSWWSYY and CDR2 is QGS. CDR3 bases: TGTGCTCTTGGCGTCGGCCCGTCACCCGTTATACTGGGGGATACGCGATCCGATAAACTCATCTTT. Its protein is CALGVGPSPVILGDTRSDKLIF.

The chain recombines TRDV1 with TRDJ1; no firm D call. The J gene, left out of TCRdb, was set here by checking the DNA against germline. The CDR3 loop spans 16 amino acids. The germline CDR1 and CDR2 sequences are TSWWSYY and QGS. Trimming shortened V by 2 bases and J by 2 bases, and 15 bases separated the two germline ends. The CDR3 is CALGEEFWFDTDKLIF. The CDR3 DNA reads as TGTGCTCTTGGGGAAGAATTCTGGTTCGATACCGATAAACTCATCTTT.

Only a few counts were recorded for this clone. One end of the junction is discordant with germline, which a read error may explain. The chain combines TRDV1 with TRDJ1; TRDD3 matches 10 bases. The CDR3 has 20 amino acids. Germline CDR1 reads TSWWSYY; CDR2 reads QGS. The CDR3 DNA sequence: TGCGCTCTTGGGGAAAGTGCTTCCTACGGGGGATACGCAACGACCGATAAACTCATCTTT. The encoded protein is CALGESASYGGYATTDKLIF.

The genes are TRDV1 and TRDJ1; 12 positions match TRDD3. Matching the DNA to germline supplied the J gene, which TCRdb does not give. V gave up 4 bases and J gave up 5 bases; unmatched junction bases: 14. The CDR3 is 18 residues long. In germline, CDR1 is TSWWSYY, CDR2 QGS. CDR3 in DNA: TGTGCTCTTGGGGGGCTCCGCGCTGGGGGATACGTTTGGGATAAACTCATCTTT. It codes for CALGGLRAGGYVWDKLIF.

The sample holds a few counts of this clone. The V gene is TRDV1, the J gene TRDJ1; 9 nucleotides align to TRDD3. CDR1 and CDR2 (germline): TSWWSYY, QGS. Losses at the gene ends were 5 bases for V and 0 bases for J; bases not matched to a gene: 13. This CDR3 is built from 18 residues. The CDR3 protein is CALGSILGDPAYTDKLIF. The CDR3 DNA sequence: TGTGCTCTTGGGAGTATACTGGGGGACCCGGCGTACACCGATAAACTCATCTTT.

This sequence joins TRDV1 and TRDJ1; TRDD3 matches at 12 bases. The CDR3 consists of 22 residues. Germline V gene data show CDR1 as TSWWSYY and CDR2 as QGS. V gave up 2 bases and J gave up 3 bases; unmatched junction bases: 22. CDR3 in DNA: TGTGCTCTTGGGGAAGAGTTCCTACTGGGGGATACAGATCCTCGTACGGCCGATAAACTCATCTTT. Protein product: CALGEEFLLGDTDPRTADKLIF.

This clone has more than one count but fewer than ten. The identical CDR3 is also encoded by other nucleotide sequences in the sample. The chain recombines TRDV1 with TRDJ1; D unclear. In germline, CDR1 is TSWWSYY, CDR2 QGS. The CDR3 has 15 amino acids. V was clipped by 0 bases and J by 1 base, with 9 bases between them. CDR3 nucleotide sequence: TGTGCTCTTGGGGAACTAGGTCTCGTCACCGATAAACTCATCTTT. Translation gives CALGELGLVTDKLIF.

This clone was counted between two and nine times. The rearrangement links TRDV1 to TRDJ1; possibly TRDD3 for D (5 bases). CDR3 size: 21 residues. Trimming took off 4 bases at V and 0 bases at J, with 30 bases between the two ends. Per the germline V gene, CDR1 is TSWWSYY and CDR2 is QGS. In DNA form, the CDR3 reads TGTGCTCTTGGGGTGAGTAGGGACGGTACTGGCCTGCCTCCATACACCGATAAACTCATCTTT. It is translated as CALGVSRDGTGLPPYTDKLIF.

This chain joins TRDV1 and TRDJ1, with a possible D match to TRDD3 (5 bases). The J gene, left out of TCRdb, was set here by checking the DNA against germline. Trimming took 2 bases from V and 10 from J, leaving 20 bases between them. The CDR3 runs to 15 residues. CDR1 TSWWSYY and CDR2 QGS come from the germline V gene. The DNA of the CDR3 is TGTGCTCTTGGGGAATACTACGGGATCCGCCGTGGACTCATCTTT. Translated, it gives CALGEYYGIRRGLIF.

TRDV2 is the V gene, and the J gene was not called; the table's D call, TRDD3, has no DNA check behind it. Per germline, CDR1 GEAIGNYY and CDR2 EKD. This CDR3 region has 14 residues. CDR3 in amino acids: CACEMAGLGDRSIF. The CDR3 DNA follows: TGTGCCTGTGAAATGGCGGGTCTGGGGGATAGGAGCATCTTT.

This clone appeared a few times. The rearrangement links TRDV1 to TRDJ1; 7 bases map to TRDD3. The germline V gene has CDR1 TSWWSYY and CDR2 QGS. With V trimmed by 3 bases and J by 2 bases, 12 bases remained unmatched. CDR3 length equals 17 residues. The DNA of the CDR3 is TGTGCTCTTGGGGAGCTTAAGTACTGGGGTACAACCGATAAACTCATCTTT. Translated: CALGELKYWGTTDKLIF.

The J gene was identified as TRDJ1, and no V gene was called; the table's D call, TRDD3, has no DNA check behind it. This CDR3 region has 24 residues. CDR3 bases: TGTGCTCTTGGGGGACTACAGAACTGTCTTACACTGGGGGATACGGGGGGATACACCGATAAACTCATCTTT. Translated: CALGGLQNCLTLGDTGGYTDKLIF.

The chain is built from TRDV1 and TRDJ2; no clear D. From germline, CDR1 is TSWWSYY and CDR2 QGS. The CDR3 runs 16 residues. The V end lost 3 bases, the J end lost 3 bases, and 14 bases lay between the germline ends. The DNA of the CDR3 is TGTGCTCTTGGGGATACCTTGCTAACAGTGACAGCACAACTCTTCTTT. This gives the protein CALGDTLLTVTAQLFF.

A remark on this clone: Other DNA variants within this sample encode the same CDR3. The chain uses TRDV1 and TRDJ1, with D perhaps TRDD3 (10 bases). Deletions cut 3 bases from V and 8 bases from J, with 37 bases between. CDR3 size: 21 residues. Per the germline V gene, CDR1 is TSWWSYY and CDR2 is QGS. This CDR3 is CALGEITLPTVWGIPLNKLIF. Here the CDR3 DNA reads TGTGCTCTTGGGGAGATAACCCTTCCTACCGTGTGGGGGATACCTTTGAACAAACTCATCTTT.

The chain links TRDV1 to TRDJ1; maybe TRDD2 (6 bases). This CDR3 contains 24 residues. V was trimmed by 1 base and J by 1 base, leaving 37 bases between them. The germline gives CDR1 TSWWSYY, CDR2 QGS. In DNA, the CDR3 is TGTGCTCTTGGGGAACATCCCCTTCCAGCCCTGTCCCACTGGCTCAAACAAGTCACCGATAAACTCATCTTT. This codes for CALGEHPLPALSHWLKQVTDKLIF.

This sequence joins TRDV1 and TRDJ1; the match to TRDD3 covers 13 bases. The J gene, left out of TCRdb, was set here by checking the DNA against germline. CDR1 and CDR2 (germline): TSWWSYY, QGS. Trimming took 2 bases from V and 0 from J; bases not matched to a gene: 39. The CDR3 covers 29 residues. CDR3 region: CALGEVRASSAVTIRLGDTRLGYTDKLIF. CDR3 sequence (DNA): TGTGCTCTTGGGGAAGTGAGAGCTTCCTCGGCGGTTACCATAAGACTGGGGGATACGCGTTTGGGGTACACCGATAAACTCATCTTT.

The chain couples TRDV1 to TRDJ1; TRDD3 matches at 12 bases. The germline CDR1 and CDR2 sequences are TSWWSYY and QGS. J was trimmed by 3 bases and V by 1 base; bases with no gene match: 33. The CDR3 runs 26 residues. Here the CDR3 DNA reads TGTGCTCTTGGGGAACCCCCGCGCCCCCTCTACCTTCCTACCGGAGCTGGGGGATACGCGGCCGATAAACTCATCTTT. Translating it yields CALGEPPRPLYLPTGAGGYAADKLIF.

This clone has only a few counts. The rearrangement uses TRDV1 and TRDJ1, with 7 nucleotides matching TRDD3. The trim removed 3 bases at V and 0 bases at J, leaving 19 bases unmatched. Per the germline V gene, CDR1 is TSWWSYY and CDR2 is QGS. The CDR3 has 20 residues. In DNA form, the CDR3 reads TGTGCTCTTGGGGATCTCACTTGGGGACTGGGGTATTCGTACACCGATAAACTCATCTTT. Its protein product is CALGDLTWGLGYSYTDKLIF.

This clone appeared a few times. The V call is TRDV1, the J call TRDJ1; 9 nucleotides line up with TRDD3. Germline trimming cut 3 bases from V and 3 bases from J; bases unmatched to any gene: 11. The CDR3 has 17 amino acids. Germline assignment: CDR1 TSWWSYY and CDR2 QGS. The CDR3 protein is CALGDCDPRGYADKLIF. The CDR3 DNA sequence: TGTGCTCTTGGGGACTGCGACCCCCGGGGATACGCCGATAAACTCATCTTT.

No V gene was called, though TRDJ1 was called as the J gene; the table's D gene call, TRDD3, was not cross checked with the DNA. The CDR3 has 21 residues. This chain's CDR3 is CALGERTSSPYWGILTDKLIF. CDR3 DNA sequence: TGTGCTCTTGGGGAACGGACATCTTCCCCCTACTGGGGGATCCTCACCGATAAACTCATCTTT.

This clone was found a few times. The chain couples TRDV1 to TRDJ1; 8 bases align to TRDD3. The CDR3 contains 25 residues. The germline CDR1 and CDR2 sequences are TSWWSYY and QGS. Germline trimming cut 0 bases from V and 7 bases from J; bases unmatched to any gene: 37. The DNA for the CDR3 is TGTGCTCTTGGGGAACTAAACGTAGCGCTCGGCTGGAAACCAGTACTGGGGGCCTTTGGGGGTAAACTCATCTTT. Protein sequence: CALGELNVALGWKPVLGAFGGKLIF.